This T cell receptor beta chain was documented in a study of CD8+ T cells in alopecia areata. Study background: A regimen of oral tofacitinib, 5 to 10 mg twice daily, was given to treated patients. Tofacitinib treatment spanned 6 to 18 months, with 6 months off drug afterward. Study-wide results and limits: The study found higher clonality in lesional than normal scalp, especially in alopecia totalis/universalis.

As the sequencing template, cDNA was produced by extracting RNA and reverse transcribing it. The protocol was immunoSEQ multiplex PCR, while the TCRdb copy is restricted to in-frame clones and leaves out a portion. The data hold roughly 250,000 clones, with 65% to 70% observed a single time. This clone has a handful of counts. Antigen unknown. The germline gives CDR1 GTSNPN, CDR2 SVGIG (reference sequence). The CDR3 loop spans 14 amino acids. V lost 2 bases and J lost 5; bases outside the gene matches: 5. Obtained from alopecia areata patients were lesional scalp punch biopsies along with peripheral blood.

The chain couples TRBV30 to TRBJ1-5; 8 bases map to TRBD1. This sequence was found in a human donor with alopecia areata. The sequencing here drew on CD4+ T cells sorted from blood, taken at week 0. CDR3 residues: CAWSRDRLYQPQHF. The CDR3 DNA is TGTGCCTGGAGTAGGGACAGGCTATATCAGCCCCAGCATTTT.